The entry below describes one T cell receptor (beta chain). Its target is unknown. The data belong to a study of OX40 agonist ivuxolimab in advanced cancers. Across the study: Dose-escalation patients suffered from hepatocellular carcinoma, melanoma, renal cell or head and neck cancer. One patient with hepatocellular carcinoma and two with cutaneous melanoma, three in all, had partial responses. Study observations and caveats: Researchers did not determine the expanded peripheral T cells' antigen specificity.

Samples were taken at baseline and on day 1 of cycles 4 and 7. Here immunoSEQ multiplex PCR was the method, and the copy in TCRdb shows in-frame clones only, minus some. The data show 61,000 or so clones, about 88% seen once. The CDR3 runs 13 residues. The J segment lost 2 bases and the V segment lost 11 bases, leaving 4 bases of the junction unmatched. Germline V gene lookup returns CDR1 MNHNS and CDR2 SASEGT. The chain links TRBV6-1 to TRBJ1-5; 9 bases match TRBD1. The material sequenced was CD4+ or CD8+ T cells sorted from blood, taken in a trial of the OX40 agonist ivuxolimab. The clonotype was recovered from an adult with an advanced solid tumor such as melanoma, head and neck, liver or kidney cancer. The CDR3, as DNA: TGTGCCGCACAGGGGGCCCGCAATCAGCCCCAGCATTTT. This codes for CAAQGARNQPQHF.